This TCR beta chain came from a study of spatial heterogeneity in lung cancer. About the study: There were 72 donors, all of them untreated patients with early-stage non-small cell lung cancer. A consistent excess of beta-chain over alpha-chain sequences was detected.

Regarding time point: blood at routine non-recurrence follow-up after resection. The V gene's germline CDR1 is SNHLY and CDR2 FYNNEI. Trimming cost V 1 base and J 2 bases, with 8 bases left between them. The CDR3 is made up of 14 amino acids. TCRdb reanalysed the 5' RACE reads using MiXCR and keeps one entry per CDR3 protein. The sample includes around 45,000 distinct CDR3 sequences, 20% to 25% of them seen just once. The origin of this receptor is a female donor with early-stage non-small cell lung cancer. J is TRBJ2-5 and V is TRBV2, with no clear D. Sequencing used PBMCs, obtained at follow-up. Here the CDR3 reads CASSEVTSQETQYF. The CDR3 DNA sequence: TGTGCCAGCAGTGAAGTTACATCACAAGAGACCCAGTACTTC.